This TCR beta chain derives from a study of human T cells and chemical hapten exposure. Turning to the study itself: Read at 6 days, the patch tests placed 0.01% DPC on the upper back. Findings of the study overall: No change in TCRs above 1 in 1000 frequency was produced by DPC sensitization.

Time point denoted: patch test 1, 2 weeks after DPC sensitization. As for treatment: therapeutic diphenylcyclopropenone sensitization with weekly scalp DPC. TCRdb itself ran the RACE reads through MiXCR, one entry per CDR3 protein. The sample consists of 370,000 or so distinct CDR3 sequences, approximately 5% of them appearing once. The CDR3 has 13 amino acids. CDR1 and CDR2 (germline): MDHEN, SYDVKM. Trimming left V 3 bases short and J 5 bases short, with 10 bases between. This clonotype was counted many times. Its antigen is not known. This TCR was recovered from a woman between 45 and 65 years old with alopecia areata. Some clones in this sample may be carry-over from other donors' samples. The chain employs TRBV28 and TRBJ1-2; TRBD1 might be the D (6 bases). Material: whole blood, obtained in connection with sensitization to the hapten diphenylcyclopropenone (DPC). CDR3 sequence: CASSLNRGYGYTF. CDR3 bases: TGTGCCAGCAGTTTGAATAGGGGGTATGGCTACACCTTC.